This TCR beta chain is drawn from a study of beta chain features in type 1 diabetes. Regarding the study as a whole: Within the patient group, naive, central memory and Treg TCRB repertoires appeared more similar to each other than within healthy donors. No resolution was reached here on whether HLA type influences TCRB rearrangement. When Type 1 diabetes patients were examined, their TCRB CDR3s proved moderately but significantly shorter in all four CD4+ subsets.

A sort by CD45RO/CCR7/CD25/CD127/CD95/CD27 yielded CD4+ naive, central memory, regulatory and stem cell-like memory cells. Once sorted, every population was more than 98% pure. Sequencing targeted expressed TCRB transcripts, as all isolated RNA had been reverse transcribed. The data were produced by immunoSEQ multiplex PCR, yet TCRdb's version contains in-frame clones alone and is incomplete. The sample has more than 250,000 clones; roughly 25% are singletons. This clone showed up just a few times. Antigen specificity is unknown. The sequenced sample consisted of naive CD4+ T cells from blood. The receptor comes from a woman between 25 and 40 years old with type 1 diabetes.

This CDR3 is CASSLKTAQETQYF. The CDR3, as DNA: TGTGCCAGCAGCTTAAAAACAGCTCAAGAGACCCAGTACTTC. This chain links TRBV7-9 with TRBJ2-5; D is unresolved. V was clipped by 2 bases and J by 2 bases, with 9 bases between them. CDR3 length equals 14 residues. Germline V CDR1 and CDR2: SEHNR, FQNEAQ (reference sequence). The variable domain in full, completed from reference TRBV7-9 and TRBJ2-5, reads DTGVSQNPRHKITKRGQNVTFRCDPISEHNRLYWYRQTLGQGPEFLTYFQNEAQLEKSRLLSDRFSAERPKGSFSTLEIQRTEQGDSAMYLCASSLKTAQETQYFGPGTRLLVL.